This T cell receptor (gamma chain) was documented in a study of Vδ1+ human thymocytes. The study, taken as a whole, reports: Highly polyclonal TRG and TRD repertoires with Gaussian CDR3 length distributions appeared in thymus.

Sequences come from RNA converted to cDNA by reverse transcription. Pooled V-gene forward primers with one constant-region reverse primer generated the CDR3 amplicons by multiplex PCR. TCRdb ran CATT on the multiplex PCR reads. This sample yields tens of thousands of gamma-chain clones, of which roughly 21% are seen a single time; under 2% belongs to the top ten. This clone was counted only a few times. Its antigen remains unidentified. This CDR3 is built from 15 residues. Looked up from germline, CDR1 is EGSNGY and CDR2 is YDSYNSKV. V gave up 5 bases and J gave up 0 bases; unmatched junction bases: 10.

The sample taken for sequencing was Vdelta1+ gamma-delta thymocytes from the thymus. Subset meaning: FACS-sorted CD3+ TCRalphabeta- TCRVdelta1+ TCRVdelta2- thymocytes. V is TRGV2 and J is TRGJ1 or TRGJ2. The sequence came from a girl under three years old who had congenital heart surgery. CDR3 DNA: TGTGCCACCTGGGCGACGCGCCAGAATTATTATAAGAAACTCTTT. Its protein is CATWATRQNYYKKLF.